This T cell receptor (beta chain) derives from a study of shared clonotypes between healthy human individuals. Trimming stripped 0 bases from V and 4 bases from J, with 12 bases between. The CDR3 sequence is 15 residues long. Sequencing was performed on unsorted PBMC DNA using ten immunoSEQ deep assay plates. The protocol was immunoSEQ multiplex PCR, while the TCRdb copy is restricted to in-frame clones and leaves out a portion. The sample lists a few hundred thousand clones, around 78% occurring once. This clone was observed a few times. The V and J genes are TRBV23-1 and TRBJ1-2, with D uncertain. TRBV23-1 is labeled an ORF, and its function is uncertain. Sequencing was carried out using PBMCs. The sequence was collected from a woman in her 40s in good health. Some clones in this sample may be carry-over from other donors' samples. The CDR3 spells CASSQSGSPPYGYTF. The CDR3 DNA is TGCGCCAGCAGTCAATCGGGTAGCCCTCCCTATGGCTACACCTTC.